The T cell receptor (beta chain) described here comes from a study of response to subunit inactivated influenza vaccine (dated by TCRdb to the late 2010s). In the study overall: To follow how T cells responded to a trivalent subunit inactivated influenza vaccine, the researchers relied on deep quantitative profiling of the T cell receptor repertoire.

Libraries were constructed by RT-PCR. Instrument on record: Illumina HiSeq 2500. The public sequencing data were trimmed at Q25 with fastp and processed into clonotypes with MiXCR by TCRdb, which kept only in-frame beta chains. CDR3 protein sequences are deduplicated, and each keeps its most common genes and DNA. The sample includes roughly 570,000 distinct CDR3 sequences, with approximately 14% observed a single time. More than 9.5% of the sample rests with the top ten. The research as a whole found: The authors suggested that each seasonal influenza vaccination may recruit only a limited number of new T cells.

About this clonotype itself: Its antigen has not been determined. Base qualities were left out, and no much larger clone turns up one base away.

The germline V gene (reference sequence) sets CDR1 to GTSNPN and CDR2 to SVGIG. V has 5 bases trimmed and J has 4 bases trimmed; junction bases matching no gene number 10. The cysteine opens and the phenylalanine closes a CDR3 of 15 amino acids. The sequence is cut down to CDR3 DNA, 45 bases in frame from base 1. The V gene is TRBV30 and the J gene is TRBJ2-2; 7 of the junction bases match TRBD1. This sample comprised PBMCs from blood, obtained roughly 12 days after vaccination. This clonotype originated in a man in his fifties or sixties who received an inactivated influenza vaccine. Donor details come from another sample of the same person, matched by shared clones. The bases are TGTGCCTGGGGGGGTGGGACAGCCCGCACCGGGGAGCTGTTTTTT. It is translated as CAWGGGTARTGELFF.